This TCR beta chain was captured by sequencing in a study of blood T cell repertoires in COVID-19. On the study more broadly: The origin of the acute and convalescent COVID-19 samples was the United States, Italy and Spain. In each case, the material was cDNA or gDNA derived from T cells, B-cell-depleted T cells, or PBMCs.

Germline V gene sequence: CDR1 SGHRS, CDR2 YFSETQ. CDR3 length equals 14 residues. The V and J ends lost 7 bases and 9 bases, in that order; junction bases with no gene match: 13. Original handling: Reference gene primers were amplified, and this amplification served to estimate nucleated cell counts. The table came from immunoSEQ multiplex PCR; TCRdb's copy has only in-frame clones and leaves some out. V and J calls and clone size are as listed in that table; D and trimming were resolved from the DNA. This table has some 110,000 clones, 75% to 85% appearing once. The clonotype was recovered from a man in his sixties or seventies with acute or convalescent COVID-19. The sequencing input was peripheral blood. The rearrangement links TRBV5-1 to TRBJ1-5; 7 bases map to TRBD1. The CDR3 nucleotides are TGCGCCAGCGGAGGGGTAGGGGGCCATCGGCCCCAGCATTTT. It encodes CASGGVGGHRPQHF.